Below are 18 T cell receptor beta chains sequenced from a single sample in a study of graft-versus-host responses after intestinal transplantation. These receptors' targets are unknown. Some clones are missing from TCRdb's copy, which holds only in-frame ones; the method was immunoSEQ multiplex PCR. Seen here are roughly 96,000 clones, about 91% observed once, and the top ten hold roughly 0.5%. This sample comprised unstimulated CD8+ T cells sorted from spleen or lymph node cells, obtained before intestinal transplant. Receptors were obtained from a human donor who received an intestinal transplant.

This chain connects TRBV7-9 to TRBJ2-7, with 9 bases aligning to TRBD2. J lost 3 bases, V lost 5 bases, and 5 bases had no gene match. The germline V gene encodes CDR1 SEHNR and CDR2 FQNEAQ (reference sequence). CDR3 length: 14 residues. The CDR3 spells CASSPTTSGYEQYF. The CDR3 bases are TGTGCCAGCAGCCCCACGACTAGCGGCTACGAGCAGTACTTC.

On this clone itself: Within the sample, other DNA sequences also encode this same CDR3. The rearrangement uses TRBV5-1 and TRBJ2-1; the D gene is possibly TRBD1 (6 bases). The germline V gene encodes CDR1 SGHRS and CDR2 YFSETQ. The CDR3 covers 15 residues. With 0 bases removed from V and 2 bases from J, the gap between germline ends came to 9 bases. The CDR3 here is CASSLAGGTYNEQFF. CDR3 nucleotide sequence: TGCGCCAGCAGCTTGGCTGGGGGCACCTACAATGAGCAGTTCTTC.

The chain links TRBV27 to TRBJ2-7; tentative D call: TRBD1 (5 bases). CDR3 length: 16 amino acids. Trimming removed 4 bases at V and 2 bases at J, with 18 bases between. Germline CDR1 MNHEY, CDR2 SMNVEV (reference sequence). This chain's CDR3 is CASSSPTAKSTYEQYF. The CDR3 region has the DNA TGTGCCAGCAGTTCACCGACAGCGAAGAGTACCTACGAGCAGTACTTC.

V and J are TRBV2 and TRBJ2-7, with 9 positions matching TRBD1. The CDR3 is made up of 12 amino acids. V lost 8 bases, J lost 3 bases, and 2 bases stayed unmatched. Germline CDR1 and CDR2: SNHLY and FYNNEI. The CDR3 spells CASWDRDYEQYF. The CDR3 bases are TGTGCCAGCTGGGACAGGGACTACGAGCAGTACTTC. Together with reference TRBV2 and TRBJ2-7, the CDR3 gives the full variable domain: EPEVTQTPSHQVTQMGQEVILRCVPISNHLYFYWYRQILGQKVEFLVSFYNNEISEKSEIFDDQFSVERPDGSNFTLKIRSTKLEDSAMYFCASWDRDYEQYFGPGTRLTVT.

The chain combines TRBV7-9 with TRBJ2-3; 7 nucleotides align to TRBD2. V gave up 4 bases and J gave up 3 bases; unmatched junction bases: 7. The CDR3 totals 15 residues. CDR1 and CDR2 from the germline V gene are SEHNR and FQNEAQ (reference sequence). CDR3 amino acids: CASSWTGGGTDTQYF. The CDR3, as DNA: TGTGCCAGCAGCTGGACGGGAGGAGGGACAGATACGCAGTATTTT.

CDR3 in amino acids: CASSSREYSSYEQYF. CDR3 sequence (DNA): TGTGCCAGCAGCAGCCGGGAGTATTCTAGCTACGAGCAGTACTTC. This sequence joins TRBV13 and TRBJ2-7; possibly TRBD2 for D (6 bases). Trimming stripped 5 bases from V and 3 bases from J, with 17 bases between. This CDR3 has 15 amino acids. CDR1 and CDR2 (germline): PRHDT, FYEKMQ (reference sequence).

As concerns this clone: This sample includes further DNA sequences coding for the same CDR3. The chain employs TRBV7-7 and TRBJ2-5, with no clear D. The CDR3 sequence is 13 residues long. The germline V gene encodes CDR1 SSHAT and CDR2 FNYEAQ (reference sequence). V was trimmed by 1 base and J by 3 bases, leaving 6 bases between them. DNA of the CDR3: TGTGCCAGCAGCTTAGGTGGAGAAGAGACCCAGTACTTC. Residues: CASSLGGEETQYF.

This sequence joins TRBV4-3 and TRBJ1-1, with 8 bases identical to TRBD1. V trimming: 3 bases; J trimming: 3 bases; junction bases outside the gene matches: 0. CDR3 length: 13 amino acids. CDR1 LGHNA and CDR2 YSLEER come from the germline V gene. The CDR3 protein is CASSQTGDTEAFF. The CDR3 DNA sequence: TGCGCCAGCAGCCAGACAGGGGACACTGAAGCTTTCTTT.

The chain carries TRBV19 and TRBJ2-5; possible D gene TRBD1, 7 bases. The CDR3 totals 16 residues. CDR1 and CDR2 (germline): LNHDA, SQIVND (reference sequence). V was pared by 0 bases and J by 4 bases, with 15 bases between. This CDR3 reads CASSIDRGEGGETQYF. CDR3 DNA sequence: TGTGCCAGTAGTATAGACAGGGGGGAAGGGGGAGAGACCCAGTACTTC.

The rearrangement uses TRBV5-6 and TRBJ2-1, with 15 bases lining up with TRBD2. V was pared by 2 bases and J by 7 bases, with 13 bases of the junction left unmatched. This CDR3 is 19 amino acids long. Germline-derived CDR1 and CDR2 are SGHDT and YYEEEE. The DNA for the CDR3 is TGTGCCAGCAGCTTAGACCGGACTAGCGGGAGGGCGTTCGTAAATGAGCAGTTCTTC. Residues: CASSLDRTSGRAFVNEQFF.

This chain uses TRBV29-1 with TRBJ1-1; D call uncertain. CDR1 SQVTM and CDR2 ANQGSEA come from the germline V gene. The CDR3 length is 13 residues. V gave up 5 bases and J gave up 2 bases, with 12 bases separating them. This CDR3 reads CSVKNLPNTEAFF. The CDR3 coding sequence is TGCAGCGTTAAAAATCTCCCTAACACTGAAGCTTTCTTT.

CDR3 in DNA: TGTGCCACCATTACTCGGCGGGACCGAGCAGATACGCAGTATTTT. Protein product: CATITRRDRADTQYF. This chain joins TRBV27 and TRBJ2-3, with D maybe TRBD2 (6 bases). Between the trimmed V and J ends, which lost 10 bases and 4 bases, there was a span of 21 bases. The germline gives CDR1 MNHEY, CDR2 SMNVEV (reference sequence). CDR3 length: 15 amino acids.

This rearrangement joins TRBV5-4 to TRBJ1-2; TRBD1 might be the D (6 bases). The V gene lost 0 bases and the J gene lost 2 bases, with 17 bases spanning the gap. The CDR3 length is 17 residues. The germline CDR1 and CDR2 sequences are SGHNT and YYREEE (reference sequence). The CDR3 DNA reads TGTGCCAGCAGCTTGGCGGCAGGACAGCGGGGGAACTATGGCTACACCTTC. This gives the protein CASSLAAGQRGNYGYTF.

The chain employs TRBV7-9 and TRBJ2-7; possible D gene TRBD1, 6 bases. The CDR3 extends over 14 amino acids. V was shortened by 4 bases and J by 4 bases, with 14 bases between the two germline ends. Germline-derived CDR1 and CDR2 are SEHNR and FQNEAQ (reference sequence). CDR3 region: CASSSSTTGYEQYF. CDR3 coding DNA: TGTGCCAGCAGCTCCAGCACCACAGGGTACGAGCAGTACTTC. The full variable domain, its missing parts supplied by reference TRBV7-9 and TRBJ2-7, is DTGVSQNPRHKITKRGQNVTFRCDPISEHNRLYWYRQTLGQGPEFLTYFQNEAQLEKSRLLSDRFSAERPKGSFSTLEIQRTEQGDSAMYLCASSSSTTGYEQYFGPGTRLTVT.

The chain carries TRBV10-3 and TRBJ1-1; a weak D match, TRBD1 (5 bases). Germline V CDR1 and CDR2: ENHRY, SYGVKD. Trimming stripped 4 bases from V and 3 bases from J, with 12 bases between. The CDR3 consists of 14 residues. CDR3 sequence (DNA): TGTGCCATCAGTGTTAAGGGAGGGGACACTGAAGCTTTCTTT. Translation gives CAISVKGGDTEAFF.

V and J are TRBV4-1 and TRBJ1-2; D is uncertain. There are 13 residues in the CDR3. Per the germline V gene, CDR1 is MGHRA and CDR2 is YSYEKL. V lost 1 base and J 7 bases, leaving 10 bases between the germline ends. CDR3 in DNA: TGCGCCAGCAGCCAAGGGCCCCTGGTTGGCTACACCTTC. Protein sequence: CASSQGPLVGYTF.

This clone was recorded only once. This rearrangement joins TRBV6-1 to TRBJ2-5; D might be TRBD1 (6 bases). The DNA matches TRBJ2-7 better at its end, which makes the J call doubtful. CDR1 is MNHNS, CDR2 SASEGT, per germline. The length of the CDR3 is 14 residues. As DNA, the CDR3 is TGTGCCAGCACTGCATTACAGGGTGTCCACGAGCAGTACTTC. Amino acids: CASTALQGVHEQYF.

With respect to this clone: Different DNA sequences within this sample yield the same CDR3. The chain uses TRBV6-1 and TRBJ2-7; 7 positions match TRBD1. The CDR3 runs to 15 residues. Germline values: CDR1 MNHNS, CDR2 SASEGT. The J segment lost 2 bases and the V segment lost 5 bases, leaving 9 bases of the junction unmatched. Here the CDR3 DNA reads TGTGCCAGCAGTCCTCTGACAGGGTTTCCCTACGAGCAGTACTTC. Amino acid sequence: CASSPLTGFPYEQYF.